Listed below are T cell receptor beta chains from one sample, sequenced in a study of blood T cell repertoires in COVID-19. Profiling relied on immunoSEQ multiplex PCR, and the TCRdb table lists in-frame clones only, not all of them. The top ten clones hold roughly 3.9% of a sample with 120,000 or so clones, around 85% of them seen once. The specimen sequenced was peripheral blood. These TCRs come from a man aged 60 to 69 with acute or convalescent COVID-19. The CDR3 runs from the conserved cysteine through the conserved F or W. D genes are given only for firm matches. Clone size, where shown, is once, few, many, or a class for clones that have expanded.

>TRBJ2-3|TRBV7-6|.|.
TGTGCCAGCAGCTTAGACGGGAGTAGCACAGATACGCAGTATTTT
CASSLDGSSTDTQYF
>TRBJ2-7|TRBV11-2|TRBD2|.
TGTGCCAGCAGCCTCGGACTAGATCCCTACGAGCAGTACTTC
CASSLGLDPYEQYF
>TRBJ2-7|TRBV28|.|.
TGTGCCAGCAGTTACCTTGTGGCCTCCTACGAGCAGTACTTC
CASSYLVASYEQYF
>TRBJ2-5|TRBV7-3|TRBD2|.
TGTGCCAGCAGCTCGGGACTAGCGGGGGTACAAGAGACCCAGTACTTC
CASSSGLAGVQETQYF
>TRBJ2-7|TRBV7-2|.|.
TGTGCCAGCAGCTTAAGTCAATGGAGCTCCTACGAGCAGTACTTC
CASSLSQWSSYEQYF
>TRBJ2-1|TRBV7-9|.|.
TGTGCCAGCAGCTTAGGCCTAGCTGGAGGGAATGAGCAGTTCTTC
CASSLGLAGGNEQFF
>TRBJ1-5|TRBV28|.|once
TGTGCCAGCAGGCCCCCAGGGGAGGGTCAGCCCCAGCATTTT
CASRPPGEGQPQHF
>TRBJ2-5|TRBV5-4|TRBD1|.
TGTGCCAGCAGCATGGGACAGGGGGGTCCGTACCAAGAGACCCAGTACTTC
CASSMGQGGPYQETQYF
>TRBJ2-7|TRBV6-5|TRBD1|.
TGTGCCAGCAGTACAGGGGGCCCGGGGGACGAGCAGTACTTC
CASSTGGPGDEQYF
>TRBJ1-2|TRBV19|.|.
TGTGCCAGTAGTATACAGGGGATCGACTATGGCTACACCTTC
CASSIQGIDYGYTF
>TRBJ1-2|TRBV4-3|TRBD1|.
TGCGCCAGCAGCCCGTCCGGGACAGGGGGCGTTGGGGACTATGGCTACACCTTC
CASSPSGTGGVGDYGYTF
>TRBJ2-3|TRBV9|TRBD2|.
TGTGCCAGCAGCCAGAGGGGCGGGGGAAGCGATACGCAGTATTTT
CASSQRGGGSDTQYF
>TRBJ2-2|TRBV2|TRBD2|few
TGTGCCAGCAGTGCTAGCGGGAACACCGGGGAGCTGTTTTTT
CASSASGNTGELFF
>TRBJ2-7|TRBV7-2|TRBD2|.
TGTGCCAGCAGCCCTAGCGGGAGTTTCAACGAGCAGTACTTC
CASSPSGSFNEQYF
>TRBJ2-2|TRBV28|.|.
TGTGCCAGCGTCCGGTCGCGGGGGCAGAGTGGGGAGCTGTTTTTT
CASVRSRGQSGELFF
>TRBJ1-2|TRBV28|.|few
TGTGCCAGCAGTTTATCGGGGAACTATGGCTACACCTTC
CASSLSGNYGYTF